The 4 T cell receptor beta chains reported below all come from one sample, sequenced in a study of shared clonotypes between healthy human individuals. The table came from immunoSEQ multiplex PCR; TCRdb's copy has only in-frame clones and leaves some out. The sample consists of over a million clones, roughly 74% of them appearing once. Sample: memory CD4+ T cells from PBMCs. Subset: CD45RA-negative fraction. The receptors stem from a man younger than 35 in good health. Some clones in this sample may be carry-over from other donors' samples.

The V and J genes are TRBV5-1 and TRBJ2-2; D unresolved. Germline-derived CDR1 and CDR2 are SGHRS and YFSETQ. V lost 5 bases and J 6 bases, leaving 11 bases between the germline ends. This CDR3 spans 13 amino acids. The CDR3 DNA reads as TGCGCCAGCAGATCAGAACTATCCGGGGAGCTGTTTTTT. Encoded protein: CASRSELSGELFF.

V and J are TRBV5-8 and TRBJ1-1, with D possibly matching TRBD1 (5 bases). V lost 0 bases, J lost 10 bases, and 22 bases lay in between. There are 16 residues in the CDR3. Germline V gene data show CDR1 as SGHTS and CDR2 as YDEGEE. The CDR3: CASSLELGARKTGAFF. CDR3 sequence (DNA): TGTGCCAGCAGCTTGGAGTTAGGGGCGCGGAAAACAGGAGCTTTCTTT.

This chain links TRBV5-1 with TRBJ2-5; a weak D match, TRBD2 (6 bases). The CDR3 spans 16 residues. Germline V gene sequence: CDR1 SGHRS, CDR2 YFSETQ. V lost 3 bases and J lost 2, with 17 bases in between. This chain's CDR3 is CASSWTGTSSQETQYF. The CDR3 coding sequence is TGCGCCAGCAGCTGGACGGGGACTTCTTCGCAAGAGACCCAGTACTTC.

The chain recombines TRBV7-3 with TRBJ2-1; 9 bases fit TRBD2. The CDR3 sequence is 15 residues long. CDR1 and CDR2 from the germline V gene are SGHTA and FQGTGA. Trimming at V came to 4 bases and at J to 3 bases, leaving 4 bases not matched to a gene. The CDR3 nucleotides read TGTGCCAGCAGCTCCGGACTAGCGAACTACAATGAGCAGTTCTTC. This gives the protein CASSSGLANYNEQFF. Using reference TRBV7-3 and TRBJ2-1 for the parts outside the CDR3, the full variable domain is GAGVSQTPSNKVTEKGKYVELRCDPISGHTALYWYRQSLGQGPEFLIYFQGTGAADDSGLPNDRFFAVRPEGSVSTLKIQRTERGDSAVYLCASSSGLANYNEQFFGPGTRLTVL.